Below, 18 T cell receptor beta chains from the same sample are listed, as sequenced in a study of cytomegalovirus exposure and HLA in healthy donors. Researchers ran the PCR with 60 Vbeta and 13 Jbeta primers. Profiling relied on immunoSEQ multiplex PCR, and the TCRdb table lists in-frame clones only, not all of them. The table has approximately 170,000 clones, around four fifths seen once. Specimen: PBMCs. The source of these receptors is a man between 18 and 35 years old in good health and CMV-seropositive.

The chain links TRBV28 to TRBJ1-5; 8 nucleotides agree with TRBD1. Trimming removed 4 bases from V and 2 bases from J; junction bases left unmatched: 4. CDR3 length: 15 amino acids. Germline CDR1 and CDR2: MDHEN and SYDVKM. The CDR3 loop is CASSSQGAGNQPQHF. CDR3 in DNA: TGTGCCAGCAGTTCCCAGGGGGCGGGCAATCAGCCCCAGCATTTT. The full variable domain, with the rest looked up from reference TRBV28 and TRBJ1-5, is DVKVTQSSRYLVKRTGEKVFLECVQDMDHENMFWYRQDPGLGLRLIYFSYDVKMKEKGDIPEGYSVSREKKERFSLILESASTNQTSMYLCASSSQGAGNQPQHFGDGTRLSIL.

This chain links TRBV19 with TRBJ1-2, with 8 bases that match TRBD1. The CDR3 has 15 amino acids. With V trimmed by 3 bases and J by 2 bases, 5 bases remained unmatched. CDR1 and CDR2 from the germline V gene are LNHDA and SQIVND (reference sequence). Here the CDR3 reads CASSIYTGGNYGYTF. CDR3 nucleotides: TGTGCCAGTAGTATCTACACAGGGGGAAACTATGGCTACACCTTC.

The chain is built from TRBV11-2 and TRBJ2-5; D remains unclear. The CDR3 is 15 amino acids. V lost 1 base to trimming and J lost 4 bases, with 13 bases between them. Germline loops: CDR1 SGHAT, CDR2 FQNNGV. This CDR3 reads CASSLGRGEVETQYF. CDR3 DNA sequence: TGTGCCAGCAGCTTAGGACGAGGAGAGGTAGAGACCCAGTACTTC.

The rearrangement joins TRBV9 to TRBJ1-1; a possible D gene is TRBD1 (6 bases). The germline gives CDR1 SGDLS, CDR2 YYNGEE. V shed 2 bases and J shed 8 bases, with 13 bases lying between them. This CDR3 region has 13 residues. CDR3 nucleotides: TGTGCCAGCAGCGTTTGGCAGGGGAGCGAAGCTTTCTTT. Amino acid sequence: CASSVWQGSEAFF. The full variable domain, rest sourced from reference TRBV9 and TRBJ1-1, is DSGVTQTPKHLITATGQRVTLRCSPRSGDLSVYWYQQSLDQGLQFLIQYYNGEERAKGNILERFSAQQFPDLHSELNLSSLELGDSALYFCASSVWQGSEAFFGQGTRLTVV.

V gene TRBV7-2 combines with J gene TRBJ2-1, with a weak D call TRBD2 (6 bases). The V and J ends lost 8 bases and 5 bases respectively, with 13 bases between them. From germline, CDR1 is SGHTA and CDR2 FQGNSA. The CDR3 is 13 residues long. This chain's CDR3 is CASAPRGNNEQFF. The CDR3 DNA reads as TGTGCCAGCGCCCCCCGGGGGAACAATGAGCAGTTCTTC.

The V call is TRBV19, the J call TRBJ2-1; D might be TRBD1 (8 bases). The CDR3 is 12 amino acids. Germline V lookup: CDR1 LNHDA, CDR2 SQIVND (reference sequence). V was clipped by 10 bases and J by 7 bases, with 14 bases between them. CDR3 region: CATGQGGNEQFF. The CDR3 DNA follows: TGTGCCACAGGACAGGGAGGGAATGAGCAGTTCTTC. Full variable domain (missing parts from reference TRBV19 and TRBJ2-1): DGGITQSPKYLFRKEGQNVTLSCEQNLNHDAMYWYRQDPGQGLRLIYYSQIVNDFQKGDIAEGYSVSREKKESFPLTVTSAQKNPTAFYLCATGQGGNEQFFGPGTRLTVL.

The chain is built from TRBV9 and TRBJ2-3, with D tentatively TRBD1 (6 bases). Germline CDR1 is SGDLS and CDR2 is YYNGEE. The CDR3 spans 16 residues. V was clipped by 3 bases and J by 4 bases, with 18 bases between them. The CDR3 coding sequence is TGTGCCAGCAGCGATGGGGCCTGGACAGTCTCAGATACGCAGTATTTT. It codes for CASSDGAWTVSDTQYF.

This rearrangement joins TRBV5-1 to TRBJ1-3; D is perhaps TRBD1 (5 bases). The CDR3 spans 15 residues. Germline-derived CDR1 and CDR2 are SGHRS and YFSETQ. V lost 1 base, J lost 2 bases, and 10 bases lay in between. The DNA for the CDR3 is TGCGCCAGCAGCTTGTCGGGGGGAGCTGGAAACACCATATATTTT. It codes for CASSLSGGAGNTIYF. Complete variable domain (other parts from reference TRBV5-1 and TRBJ1-3): KAGVTQTPRYLIKTRGQQVTLSCSPISGHRSVSWYQQTPGQGLQFLFEYFSETQRNKGNFPGRFSGRQFSNSRSEMNVSTLELGDSALYLCASSLSGGAGNTIYFGEGSWLTVV.

Only a few counts were recorded for this clone. J is TRBJ2-7 and V is TRBV7-9; 7 bases match TRBD2. The trim removed 1 base at V and 13 bases at J, leaving 7 bases unmatched. This CDR3 is 12 amino acids long. The germline V gene encodes CDR1 SEHNR and CDR2 FQNEAQ (reference sequence). This CDR3 reads CASSLGGEGPYF. For the CDR3, the DNA is TGTGCCAGCAGCTTAGGCGGGGAGGGGCCCTACTTC.

In this sample, this clone turned up a few times. This rearrangement joins TRBV7-2 to TRBJ1-5; 7 bases are a match to TRBD1. The CDR3 contains 14 residues. The junction had 5 bases not matched to a gene; V was cut back by 3 bases and J by 6 bases. The germline V gene has CDR1 SGHTA and CDR2 FQGNSA. The CDR3 loop is CASSFGTASQPQHF. In DNA, the CDR3 is TGTGCCAGCAGCTTCGGGACAGCCAGTCAGCCCCAGCATTTT. Looking up the rest from reference TRBV7-2 and TRBJ1-5 gives the full variable domain: GAGVSQSPSNKVTEKGKDVELRCDPISGHTALYWYRQSLGQGLEFLIYFQGNSAPDKSGLPSDRFSAERTGGSVSTLTIQRTQQEDSAVYLCASSFGTASQPQHFGDGTRLSIL.

The chain has TRBV7-9 and TRBJ2-1; TRBD2 matches 7 bases. The germline V gene has CDR1 SEHNR and CDR2 FQNEAQ (reference sequence). V shed 2 bases, J shed 1 base, and the junction held 11 bases outside the gene matches. CDR3 length: 18 residues. CDR3: CASSLRASGGVSYNEQFF. DNA of the CDR3: TGTGCCAGCAGCTTAAGGGCTAGTGGGGGGGTATCCTACAATGAGCAGTTCTTC. The full variable domain, with the rest looked up from reference TRBV7-9 and TRBJ2-1, is DTGVSQNPRHKITKRGQNVTFRCDPISEHNRLYWYRQTLGQGPEFLTYFQNEAQLEKSRLLSDRFSAERPKGSFSTLEIQRTEQGDSAMYLCASSLRASGGVSYNEQFFGPGTRLTVL.

The chain is built from TRBV18 and TRBJ1-1; possibly TRBD1 for D (6 bases). In germline, CDR1 is KGHSH, CDR2 LQKENI. This CDR3 region has 14 residues. V lost 3 bases to trimming and J lost 8 bases, with 16 bases between them. CDR3 sequence (DNA): TGTGCCAGCTCACCGATTTCAACCGGGACAGAAGCTTTCTTT. It encodes CASSPISTGTEAFF.

In the case of this clone: Other nucleotide sequences from this sample produce the same CDR3. This CDR3 is CASSQVSPQNEQFF. As DNA, the CDR3 is TGCGCCAGCAGCCAAGTCTCCCCCCAGAATGAGCAGTTCTTC. The chain links TRBV4-1 to TRBJ2-1; D is unresolved. V lost 1 base and J lost 7, with 11 bases in between. Germline V gives CDR1 MGHRA, CDR2 YSYEKL. This CDR3 contains 14 residues.

CDR3 loop: CASSQDVRRGVRYEQYF. The CDR3 bases are TGCGCCAGCAGCCAAGATGTCCGCAGGGGGGTAAGGTACGAGCAGTACTTC. V gene TRBV4-1 combines with J gene TRBJ2-7; D is possibly TRBD1 (7 bases). V was trimmed by 0 bases and J by 4 bases, leaving 19 bases between them. This CDR3 contains 17 residues. CDR1 MGHRA and CDR2 YSYEKL come from the germline V gene.

V and J are TRBV11-2 and TRBJ1-4; 7 bases are shared with TRBD1. The germline CDR1 and CDR2 sequences are SGHAT and FQNNGV. The CDR3 runs to 16 residues. With V trimmed by 7 bases and J by 6 bases, 14 bases remained unmatched. The CDR3 protein is CASTLLPRQGDEKLFF. The CDR3 DNA reads TGTGCCAGCACACTCCTCCCCCGACAGGGCGATGAAAAACTGTTTTTT. Variable domain in full (rest from reference TRBV11-2 and TRBJ1-4): EAGVAQSPRYKIIEKRQSVAFWCNPISGHATLYWYQQILGQGPKLLIQFQNNGVVDDSQLPKDRFSAERLKGVDSTLKIQPAKLEDSAVYLCASTLLPRQGDEKLFFGSGTQLSVL.

This clone was counted once. V and J are TRBV7-9 and TRBJ2-3, with 7 positions matching TRBD2. The CDR3 totals 15 residues. Germline loops: CDR1 SEHNR, CDR2 FQNEAQ (reference sequence). The J segment lost 0 bases and the V segment lost 5 bases, leaving 5 bases of the junction unmatched. DNA for the CDR3: TGTGCCAGCAGCCACCCTAGCGGTAGCACAGATACGCAGTATTTT. It translates to CASSHPSGSTDTQYF.

This clone showed up just a few times. CDR3 sequence reads: CASSLSGAGVIDTQYF. CDR3 DNA sequence: TGCGCCAGCAGCCTCTCAGGAGCGGGAGTCATAGATACGCAGTATTTT. The genes are TRBV4-3 and TRBJ2-3, with TRBD2 identical over 8 bases. This CDR3 is 16 amino acids long. Germline values: CDR1 LGHNA, CDR2 YSLEER. V shed 4 bases and J 5 bases; nucleotides not matched to a gene: 11.

The chain uses TRBV4-2 and TRBJ1-4, with D hard to call. Germline V CDR1 and CDR2: LGHNA, YNFKEQ. The CDR3 is 14 amino acids. Trimming cost V 2 bases and J 7 bases, with 11 bases left between them. CDR3: CASSQLILVEKLFF. CDR3 in DNA: TGTGCCAGCAGCCAACTAATCTTAGTTGAAAAACTGTTTTTT.